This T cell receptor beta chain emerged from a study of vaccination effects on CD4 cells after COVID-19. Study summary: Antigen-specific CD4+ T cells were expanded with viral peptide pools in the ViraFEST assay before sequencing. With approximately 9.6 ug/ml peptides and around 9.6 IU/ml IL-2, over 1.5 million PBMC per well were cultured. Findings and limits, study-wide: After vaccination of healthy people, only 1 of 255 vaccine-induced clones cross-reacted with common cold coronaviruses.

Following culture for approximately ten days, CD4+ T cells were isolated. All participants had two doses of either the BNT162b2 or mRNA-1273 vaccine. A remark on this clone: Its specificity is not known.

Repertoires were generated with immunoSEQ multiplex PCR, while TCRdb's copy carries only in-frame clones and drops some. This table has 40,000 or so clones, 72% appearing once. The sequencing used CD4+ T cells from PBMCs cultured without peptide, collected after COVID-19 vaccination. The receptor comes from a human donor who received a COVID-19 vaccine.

The CDR3 spells CASSPGDTQYF. The CDR3 coding sequence is TGTGCCAGCTCACCCGGCGATACGCAGTATTTT. The chain carries TRBV18 and TRBJ2-3; D is uncertain. CDR1 and CDR2 from the germline V gene are KGHSH and LQKENI. This CDR3 contains 11 residues. V was clipped by 3 bases and J by 6 bases, with 4 bases between them.